This TCR beta chain was identified during a study of shared clonotypes between healthy human individuals. The wider study: Donors consisted of two women and a few men between 18 and 49.

The CDR3 runs 15 residues. Trimming removed 8 bases at V and 6 bases at J, with 23 bases between. Germline lookup yields CDR1 MNHEY and CDR2 SVGAGI. Regarding the study as a whole: Non-shared clonotypes showed lower generation probabilities than clonotypes common to all four donors. The rarefaction results pointed to incomplete sorted-subset sequencing despite large depth.

About this clone: The antigen remains undetermined.

Repertoires were generated with immunoSEQ multiplex PCR, while TCRdb's copy carries only in-frame clones and drops some. Of 2 million to 2.5 million clones in the sample, roughly 90% are singletons; the top ten hold 0.37%. The chain joins TRBV6-5 to TRBJ2-7; TRBD2 is a possible D gene (6 bases). The receptor was derived from a young man in good health. Some clones in this sample may be carry-over from other donors' samples. Sequencing used naive CD4+ T cells from PBMCs. The subset: CD45RA+ positively selected. The CDR3 nucleotides read TGTGCCAGCTCCAGGTCAGTGGACTGGGGAGGCGAGCAGTACTTC. Translation: CASSRSVDWGGEQYF.